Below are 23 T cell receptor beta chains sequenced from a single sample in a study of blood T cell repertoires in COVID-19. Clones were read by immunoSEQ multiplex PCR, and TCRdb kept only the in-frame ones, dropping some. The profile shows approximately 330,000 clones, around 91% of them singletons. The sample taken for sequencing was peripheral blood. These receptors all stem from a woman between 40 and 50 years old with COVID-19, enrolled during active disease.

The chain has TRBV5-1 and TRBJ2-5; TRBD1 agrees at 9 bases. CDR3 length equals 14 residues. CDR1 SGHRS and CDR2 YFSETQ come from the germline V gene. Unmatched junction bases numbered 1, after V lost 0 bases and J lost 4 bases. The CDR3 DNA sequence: TGCGCCAGCAGCTTGGGGACAGGGGTAGAGACCCAGTACTTC. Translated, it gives CASSLGTGVETQYF.

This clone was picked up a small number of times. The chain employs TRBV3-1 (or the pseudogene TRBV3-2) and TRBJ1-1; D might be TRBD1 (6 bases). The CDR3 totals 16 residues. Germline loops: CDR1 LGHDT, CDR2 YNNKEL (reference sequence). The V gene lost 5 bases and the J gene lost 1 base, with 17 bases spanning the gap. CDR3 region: CASSTRQAVGNTEAFF. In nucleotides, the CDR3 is TGTGCCAGCAGCACCAGACAGGCTGTAGGGAACACTGAAGCTTTCTTT.

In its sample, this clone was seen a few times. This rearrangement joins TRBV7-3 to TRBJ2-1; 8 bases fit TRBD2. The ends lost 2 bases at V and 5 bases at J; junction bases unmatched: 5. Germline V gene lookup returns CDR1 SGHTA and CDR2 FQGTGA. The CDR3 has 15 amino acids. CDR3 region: CASSLSSGSNNEQFF. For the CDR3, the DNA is TGTGCCAGCAGCTTATCCAGCGGGAGTAACAATGAGCAGTTCTTC.

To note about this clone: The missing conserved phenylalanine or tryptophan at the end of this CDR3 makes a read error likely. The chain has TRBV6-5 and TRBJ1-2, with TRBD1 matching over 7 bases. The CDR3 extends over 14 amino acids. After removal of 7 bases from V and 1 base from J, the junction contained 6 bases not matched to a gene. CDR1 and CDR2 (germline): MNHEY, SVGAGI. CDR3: CASNARDSNYGYTL. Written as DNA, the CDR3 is TGTGCCAGCAACGCCCGGGACAGTAACTATGGCTACACCCTC.

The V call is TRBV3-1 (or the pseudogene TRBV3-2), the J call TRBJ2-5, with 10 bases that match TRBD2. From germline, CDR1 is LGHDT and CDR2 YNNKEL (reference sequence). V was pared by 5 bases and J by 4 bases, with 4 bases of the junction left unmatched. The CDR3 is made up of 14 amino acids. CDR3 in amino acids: CASSTQREGETQYF. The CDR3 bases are TGTGCCAGCAGCACCCAGCGGGAGGGAGAGACCCAGTACTTC.

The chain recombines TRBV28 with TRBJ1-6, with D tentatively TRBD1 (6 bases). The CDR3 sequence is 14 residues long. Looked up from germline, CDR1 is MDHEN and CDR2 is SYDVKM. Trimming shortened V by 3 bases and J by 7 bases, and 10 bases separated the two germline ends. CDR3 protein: CASSLRGRNSPLHF. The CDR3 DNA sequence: TGTGCCAGCAGTTTGAGGGGGAGAAATTCACCCCTCCACTTT.

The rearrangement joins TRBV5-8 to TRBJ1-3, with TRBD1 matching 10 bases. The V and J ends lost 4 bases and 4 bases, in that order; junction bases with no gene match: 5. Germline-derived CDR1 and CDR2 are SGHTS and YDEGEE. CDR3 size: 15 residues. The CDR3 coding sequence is TGTGCCAGCAGCGTCGGGACAGGGGAAGGAAACACCATATATTTT. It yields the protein CASSVGTGEGNTIYF.

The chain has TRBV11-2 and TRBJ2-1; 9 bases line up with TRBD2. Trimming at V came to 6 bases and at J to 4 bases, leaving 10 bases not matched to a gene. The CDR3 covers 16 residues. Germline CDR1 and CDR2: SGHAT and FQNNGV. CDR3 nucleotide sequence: TGTGCCAGCAGTCATCTCGCTAGCGGGGATTACAATGAGCAGTTCTTC. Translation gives CASSHLASGDYNEQFF.

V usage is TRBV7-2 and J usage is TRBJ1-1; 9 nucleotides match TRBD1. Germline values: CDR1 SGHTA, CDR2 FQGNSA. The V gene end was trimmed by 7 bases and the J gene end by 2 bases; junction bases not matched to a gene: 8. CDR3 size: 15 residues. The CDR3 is CASTPQGAGNTEAFF. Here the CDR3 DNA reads TGTGCCAGCACCCCACAGGGGGCGGGAAACACTGAAGCTTTCTTT.

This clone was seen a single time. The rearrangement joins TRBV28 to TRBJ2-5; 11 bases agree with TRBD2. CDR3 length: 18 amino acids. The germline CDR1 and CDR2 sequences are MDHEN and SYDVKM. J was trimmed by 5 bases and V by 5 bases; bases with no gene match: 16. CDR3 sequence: CASSTPGLAGGRGETQYF. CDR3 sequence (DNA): TGTGCCAGCAGTACCCCCGGGCTAGCGGGAGGAAGAGGGGAGACCCAGTACTTC. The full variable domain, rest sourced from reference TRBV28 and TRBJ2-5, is DVKVTQSSRYLVKRTGEKVFLECVQDMDHENMFWYRQDPGLGLRLIYFSYDVKMKEKGDIPEGYSVSREKKERFSLILESASTNQTSMYLCASSTPGLAGGRGETQYFGPGTRLLVL.

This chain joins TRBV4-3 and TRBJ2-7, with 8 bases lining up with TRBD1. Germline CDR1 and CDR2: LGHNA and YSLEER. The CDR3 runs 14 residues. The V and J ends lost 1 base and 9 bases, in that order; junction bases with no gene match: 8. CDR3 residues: CASSQVRGTGGQYF. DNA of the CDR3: TGCGCCAGCAGCCAAGTTAGAGGAACAGGGGGGCAGTACTTC.

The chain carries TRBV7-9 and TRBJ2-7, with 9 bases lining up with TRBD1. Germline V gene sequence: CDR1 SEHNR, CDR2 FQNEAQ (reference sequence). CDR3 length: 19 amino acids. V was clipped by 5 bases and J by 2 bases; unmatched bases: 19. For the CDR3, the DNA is TGTGCCAGCAGCCCTCGGGACAGGGAAGGTCTACGGAGGGCCTACGAGCAGTACTTC. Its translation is CASSPRDREGLRRAYEQYF. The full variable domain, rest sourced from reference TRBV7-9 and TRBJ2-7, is DTGVSQNPRHKITKRGQNVTFRCDPISEHNRLYWYRQTLGQGPEFLTYFQNEAQLEKSRLLSDRFSAERPKGSFSTLEIQRTEQGDSAMYLCASSPRDREGLRRAYEQYFGPGTRLTVT.

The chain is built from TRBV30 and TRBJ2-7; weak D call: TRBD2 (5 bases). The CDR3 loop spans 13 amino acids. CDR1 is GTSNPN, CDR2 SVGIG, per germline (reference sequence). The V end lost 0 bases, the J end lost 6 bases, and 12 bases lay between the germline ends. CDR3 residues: CAWSVFSEGEQYF. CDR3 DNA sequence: TGTGCCTGGAGTGTCTTTTCTGAGGGCGAGCAGTACTTC.

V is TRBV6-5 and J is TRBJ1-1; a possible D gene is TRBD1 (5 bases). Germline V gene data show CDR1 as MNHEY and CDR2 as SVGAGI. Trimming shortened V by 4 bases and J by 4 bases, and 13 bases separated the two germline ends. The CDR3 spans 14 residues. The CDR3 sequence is CASSSNWGGTEAFF. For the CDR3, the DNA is TGTGCCAGCAGTTCGAATTGGGGGGGCACTGAAGCTTTCTTT.

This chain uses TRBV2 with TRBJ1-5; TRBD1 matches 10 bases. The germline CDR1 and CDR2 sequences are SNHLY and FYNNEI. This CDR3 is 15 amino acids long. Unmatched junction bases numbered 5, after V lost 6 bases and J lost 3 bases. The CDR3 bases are TGTGCCAGCAGACGACAGGGGGCGAACAATCAGCCCCAGCATTTT. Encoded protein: CASRRQGANNQPQHF.

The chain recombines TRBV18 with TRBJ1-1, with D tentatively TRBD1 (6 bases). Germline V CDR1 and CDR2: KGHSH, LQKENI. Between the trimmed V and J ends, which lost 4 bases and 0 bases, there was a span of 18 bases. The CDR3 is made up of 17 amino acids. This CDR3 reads CASSRSGGVPMNTEAFF. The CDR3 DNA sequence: TGTGCCAGCTCACGGTCGGGGGGCGTCCCTATGAACACTGAAGCTTTCTTT.

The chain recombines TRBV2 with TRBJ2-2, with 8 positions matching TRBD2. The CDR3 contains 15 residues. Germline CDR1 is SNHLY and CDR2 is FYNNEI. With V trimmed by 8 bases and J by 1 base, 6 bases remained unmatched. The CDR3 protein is CASGLAGKNTGELFF. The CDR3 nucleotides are TGTGCCAGCGGGTTAGCGGGGAAGAACACCGGGGAGCTGTTTTTT. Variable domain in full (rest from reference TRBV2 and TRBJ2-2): EPEVTQTPSHQVTQMGQEVILRCVPISNHLYFYWYRQILGQKVEFLVSFYNNEISEKSEIFDDQFSVERPDGSNFTLKIRSTKLEDSAMYFCASGLAGKNTGELFFGEGSRLTVL.

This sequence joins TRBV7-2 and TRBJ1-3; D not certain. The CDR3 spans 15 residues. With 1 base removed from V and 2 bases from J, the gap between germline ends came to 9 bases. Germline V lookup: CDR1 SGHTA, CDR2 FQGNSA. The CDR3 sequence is CASSLVSGAGNTIYF. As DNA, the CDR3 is TGTGCCAGCAGCTTAGTATCCGGGGCTGGAAACACCATATATTTT.

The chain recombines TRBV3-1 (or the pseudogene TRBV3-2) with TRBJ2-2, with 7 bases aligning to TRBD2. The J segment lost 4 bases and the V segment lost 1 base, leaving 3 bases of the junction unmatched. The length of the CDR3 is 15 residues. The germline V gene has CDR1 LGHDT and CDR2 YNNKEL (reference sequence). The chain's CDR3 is CASSQVGGGTGELFF. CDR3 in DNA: TGTGCCAGCAGCCAAGTCGGCGGGGGCACCGGGGAGCTGTTTTTT.

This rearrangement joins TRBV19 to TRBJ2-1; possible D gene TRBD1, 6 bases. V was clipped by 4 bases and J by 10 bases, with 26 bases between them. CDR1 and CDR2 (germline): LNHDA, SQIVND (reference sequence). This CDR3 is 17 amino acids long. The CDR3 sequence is CASSSTLGLGTINEQFF. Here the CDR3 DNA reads TGTGCCAGTAGTAGTACCCTGGGGCTGGGGACAATAAACGAGCAGTTCTTC. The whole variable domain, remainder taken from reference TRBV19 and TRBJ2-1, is DGGITQSPKYLFRKEGQNVTLSCEQNLNHDAMYWYRQDPGQGLRLIYYSQIVNDFQKGDIAEGYSVSREKKESFPLTVTSAQKNPTAFYLCASSSTLGLGTINEQFFGPGTRLTVL.

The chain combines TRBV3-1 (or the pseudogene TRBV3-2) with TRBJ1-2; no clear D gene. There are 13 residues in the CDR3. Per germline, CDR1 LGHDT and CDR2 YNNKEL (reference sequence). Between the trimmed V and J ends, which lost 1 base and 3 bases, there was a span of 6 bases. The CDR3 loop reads CASSQGRDYGYTF. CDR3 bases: TGTGCCAGCAGCCAAGGGCGGGACTATGGCTACACCTTC.

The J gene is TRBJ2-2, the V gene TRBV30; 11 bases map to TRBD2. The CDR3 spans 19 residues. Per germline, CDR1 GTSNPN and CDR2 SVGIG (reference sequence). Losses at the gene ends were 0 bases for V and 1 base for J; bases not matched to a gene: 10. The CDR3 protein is CAWSVVRLAGGVNTGELFF. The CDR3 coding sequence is TGTGCCTGGAGTGTAGTTAGGCTAGCGGGAGGCGTGAACACCGGGGAGCTGTTTTTT. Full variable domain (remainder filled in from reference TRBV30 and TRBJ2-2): SQTIHQWPATLVQPVGSPLSLECTVEGTSNPNLYWYRQAAGRGLQLLFYSVGIGQISSEVPQNLSASRPQDRQFILSSKKLLLSDSGFYLCAWSVVRLAGGVNTGELFFGEGSRLTVL.

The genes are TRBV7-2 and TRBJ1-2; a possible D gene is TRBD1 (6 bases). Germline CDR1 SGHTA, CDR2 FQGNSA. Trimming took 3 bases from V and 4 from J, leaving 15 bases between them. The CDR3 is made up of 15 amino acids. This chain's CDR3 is CASSLGAQGSYGYTF. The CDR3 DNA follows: TGTGCCAGCAGCTTGGGCGCACAGGGAAGCTATGGCTACACCTTC. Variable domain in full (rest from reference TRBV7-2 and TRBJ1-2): GAGVSQSPSNKVTEKGKDVELRCDPISGHTALYWYRQSLGQGLEFLIYFQGNSAPDKSGLPSDRFSAERTGGSVSTLTIQRTQQEDSAVYLCASSLGAQGSYGYTFGSGTRLTVV.